Listed here are 28 T cell receptor beta chains from one sample, sequenced in a study of OX40 agonist ivuxolimab in advanced cancers. The table came from immunoSEQ multiplex PCR; TCRdb's copy has only in-frame clones and leaves some out. The data show more than 10,000 clones, around 84% seen once. Specimen: CD4+ or CD8+ T cells sorted from blood, collected in a trial of the OX40 agonist ivuxolimab. These receptors all stem from an adult with an advanced solid tumor such as melanoma, head and neck, liver or kidney cancer.

The genes are TRBV13 and TRBJ2-1; D call uncertain. Trimming removed 5 bases at V and 11 bases at J, with 10 bases between. Germline loops: CDR1 PRHDT, CDR2 FYEKMQ (reference sequence). The CDR3 is 11 amino acids. The CDR3 is CASSASTKQFF. The DNA for the CDR3 is TGTGCCAGCAGCGCGTCTACGAAGCAGTTCTTC.

A remark on this clone: A much larger clone sits a single nucleotide away, making a read error possible. The chain uses TRBV6-1 and TRBJ2-5; D is unresolved. The J call is uncertain, as TRBJ2-7 better fits the DNA end. The CDR3 runs to 11 residues. The germline V gene encodes CDR1 MNHNS and CDR2 SASEGT. CDR3 protein: CASSDTYEQYF. In DNA form, the CDR3 reads TGTGCCAGCAGTGACACCTACGAGCAGTACTTC.

In DNA, the CDR3 is TGTGCCAGCAGCTTGGGAGTAGCGGGAGCGGTAGCAGATACGCAGTATTTT. It is translated as CASSLGVAGAVADTQYF. The chain couples TRBV11-3 to TRBJ2-3; TRBD2 matches at 9 bases. Losses at the gene ends were 3 bases for V and 4 bases for J; bases not matched to a gene: 11. This CDR3 is 17 amino acids long. From germline, CDR1 is SGHNT and CDR2 YENEEA. Looking up the rest from reference TRBV11-3 and TRBJ2-3 gives the full variable domain: EAGVVQSPRYKIIEKKQPVAFWCNPISGHNTLYWYLQNLGQGPELLIRYENEEAVDDSQLPKDRFSAERLKGVDSTLKIQPAELGDSAVYLCASSLGVAGAVADTQYFGPGTRLTVL.

This chain joins TRBV4-1 and TRBJ2-7; 7 nucleotides match TRBD2. CDR1 MGHRA and CDR2 YSYEKL come from the germline V gene. V was pared by 1 base and J by 0 bases, with 3 bases of the junction left unmatched. This CDR3 has 15 residues. CDR3 bases: TGCGCCAGCAGCCAAGTAGGGACTACCTCCTACGAGCAGTACTTC. Encoded protein: CASSQVGTTSYEQYF.

The CDR3 is CASSVVTSGSGTDTQYF. The CDR3 region has the DNA TGTGCCAGCAGTGTGGTGACTAGCGGGAGTGGCACAGATACGCAGTATTTT. This chain connects TRBV2 to TRBJ2-3; 12 bases are a match to TRBD2. V gave up 4 bases and J gave up 1 base; unmatched junction bases: 6. Germline loops: CDR1 SNHLY, CDR2 FYNNEI. CDR3 size: 17 residues.

The V and J genes are TRBV10-3 and TRBJ2-7; D remains unclear. V was pared by 0 bases and J by 0 bases, with 6 bases between. The CDR3 is made up of 14 amino acids. CDR1 and CDR2 (germline): ENHRY, SYGVKD. CDR3: CAISESQSSYEQYF. The CDR3 nucleotides read TGTGCCATCAGTGAGTCTCAGAGCTCCTACGAGCAGTACTTC.

The genes are TRBV19 and TRBJ1-1; no clear D. Germline V gene lookup returns CDR1 LNHDA and CDR2 SQIVND (reference sequence). V dropped 5 bases and J dropped 1 base, with 11 bases sitting between them. The CDR3 has 14 amino acids. CDR3 coding DNA: TGTGCCAGTAGTCCCGGACTGACGAACACTGAAGCTTTCTTT. Encoded protein: CASSPGLTNTEAFF.

The chain recombines TRBV7-3 with TRBJ2-1, with D maybe TRBD2 (5 bases). Germline assignment: CDR1 SGHTA and CDR2 FQGTGA. The CDR3 runs 15 residues. With 2 bases removed from V and 0 bases from J, the gap between germline ends came to 8 bases. CDR3: CASSLLDSSYNEQFF. CDR3 DNA sequence: TGTGCCAGCAGCTTATTGGACTCCTCCTACAATGAGCAGTTCTTC.

The chain combines TRBV6-5 with TRBJ2-3; 10 positions match TRBD2. This CDR3 is built from 16 residues. J was trimmed by 4 bases and V by 2 bases; bases with no gene match: 6. Germline V gives CDR1 MNHEY, CDR2 SVGAGI. The CDR3 region has the DNA TGTGCCAGCAGTTACGGCCTAGCGGGAGAGGCAGATACGCAGTATTTT. It specifies CASSYGLAGEADTQYF.

The V call is TRBV5-4, the J call TRBJ2-7; 8 bases are shared with TRBD1. CDR1 and CDR2 (germline): SGHNT, YYREEE (reference sequence). J was trimmed by 0 bases and V by 4 bases; bases with no gene match: 6. This CDR3 has 15 residues. The CDR3 protein is CASSKTGGSSYEQYF. The CDR3 coding sequence is TGTGCCAGCAGCAAAACAGGGGGGAGCTCCTACGAGCAGTACTTC.

This chain links TRBV30 with TRBJ1-6; D remains ambiguous. V was clipped by 5 bases and J by 3 bases, with 5 bases between them. The CDR3 covers 12 residues. The V gene's germline CDR1 is GTSNPN and CDR2 SVGIG (reference sequence). CDR3 sequence: CAWLDYNSPLHF. CDR3 in DNA: TGTGCCTGGCTGGACTATAATTCACCCCTCCACTTT.

This clone was recorded once. The rearrangement uses TRBV19 and TRBJ2-7; D uncertain. With 0 bases removed from V and 6 bases from J, the gap between germline ends came to 12 bases. The V gene's germline CDR1 is LNHDA and CDR2 SQIVND (reference sequence). The CDR3 covers 14 residues. CDR3 in amino acids: CASSIDNKGAEQYF. DNA for the CDR3: TGTGCCAGTAGTATAGATAACAAAGGAGCCGAGCAGTACTTC.

This chain uses TRBV7-9 with TRBJ1-3; 8 bases fit TRBD1. V gave up 5 bases and J gave up 4 bases; unmatched junction bases: 10. This CDR3 has 16 amino acids. CDR1 SEHNR and CDR2 FQNEAQ come from the germline V gene (reference sequence). The CDR3 bases are TGTGCCAGCAGCCCTAGGGACAGGCAGAAGGGAAACACCATATATTTT. It is translated as CASSPRDRQKGNTIYF.

V gene TRBV7-3 combines with J gene TRBJ1-1, with D perhaps TRBD1 (6 bases). Germline CDR1 and CDR2: SGHTA and FQGTGA. The V gene lost 2 bases and the J gene lost 5 bases, with 12 bases spanning the gap. This CDR3 contains 14 residues. The CDR3 DNA reads as TGTGCCAGCAGCTTATATCCGGGGGCGACTGAAGCTTTCTTT. This encodes CASSLYPGATEAFF.

This sequence joins TRBV7-3 and TRBJ2-1, with D unclear. The germline V and J ends were trimmed by 6 bases and 8 bases, with 23 bases remaining between them. CDR3 length: 16 residues. Germline values: CDR1 SGHTA, CDR2 FQGTGA. CDR3 sequence reads: CASSTVGGLPLHEQFF. The DNA for the CDR3 is TGTGCCAGCAGTACGGTGGGCGGCCTACCCCTCCATGAGCAGTTCTTC.

DNA of the CDR3: TGCGCCAGCAGCCAAGATGAGCAGGGGGCGCTTGGCTACACCTTC. Residues: CASSQDEQGALGYTF. The genes are TRBV4-1 and TRBJ1-2; 8 nucleotides agree with TRBD1. This CDR3 is built from 15 residues. Germline V gives CDR1 MGHRA, CDR2 YSYEKL. Germline trimming cut 0 bases from V and 7 bases from J; bases unmatched to any gene: 7.

The J gene is TRBJ2-5, the V gene TRBV28; D ambiguous. CDR1 is MDHEN and CDR2 is SYDVKM in the germline V gene. V gave up 2 bases and J gave up 5 bases, with 3 bases separating them. The CDR3 sequence is 11 residues long. CDR3 nucleotide sequence: TGTGCCAGCAGTTTAGTGGAGACCCAGTACTTC. Its protein is CASSLVETQYF.

This clone was observed once. The chain uses TRBV12-5 and TRBJ1-5; 7 bases line up with TRBD1. Germline V gives CDR1 LGHNT, CDR2 FRNRAP. After removal of 5 bases from V and 7 bases from J, the junction contained 11 bases not matched to a gene. The CDR3 runs to 15 residues. CDR3 amino acids: CASGPTGAGGQPQHF. In DNA form, the CDR3 reads TGTGCTAGTGGTCCAACAGGGGCGGGAGGGCAGCCCCAGCATTTT.

This clone has more than one count but fewer than ten. The chain uses TRBV7-9 and TRBJ2-1; no definite D call. Trimming left V 6 bases short and J 7 bases short, with 16 bases between. The germline CDR1 and CDR2 sequences are SEHNR and FQNEAQ (reference sequence). The CDR3 sequence is 14 residues long. The CDR3 DNA is TGTGCCAGCAGTACCCCAGGAGATAGAAATGAGCAGTTCTTC. Amino acid sequence: CASSTPGDRNEQFF.

This clone occurred once. The chain joins TRBV7-6 to TRBJ2-2, with D possibly being TRBD1 (7 bases). This CDR3 comprises 14 residues. Germline CDR1 and CDR2: SGHVS and FNYEAQ. Trimming left V 1 base short and J 9 bases short, with 12 bases between. For the CDR3, the DNA is TGTGCCAGCAGCTTAGTCCAGGGGGGTCGGGAGCTGTTTTTT. Translation: CASSLVQGGRELFF.

This chain connects TRBV21-1 to TRBJ2-2; the tabulated D call, TRBD1, remains unverified against the DNA. TRBV21-1 is a pseudogene segment. This CDR3 has 17 amino acids. The CDR3: CASSKRGDRADTGELFF. The CDR3 bases are TGTGCCAGCAGCAAAAGAGGGGACAGGGCGGACACCGGGGAGCTGTTTTTT.

V is TRBV11-3 and J is TRBJ1-1, with a tentative D call TRBD1 (6 bases). The CDR3 is made up of 13 amino acids. CDR1 and CDR2 (germline): SGHNT, YENEEA. V was pared by 6 bases and J by 7 bases, with 15 bases between. The CDR3 is CASRSRGGVEAFF. The CDR3 DNA is TGTGCCAGCAGGTCCCGAGGGGGAGTTGAAGCTTTCTTT.

The rearrangement uses TRBV5-1 and TRBJ2-1; 8 bases agree with TRBD2. CDR3 length equals 15 residues. Germline CDR1 SGHRS, CDR2 YFSETQ. V dropped 3 bases and J dropped 5; count of bases not matched to a gene: 7. CDR3 DNA: TGCGCCAGCAGCTGGTCAGCGGGGGCCAACAATGAGCAGTTCTTC. It specifies CASSWSAGANNEQFF.

The chain joins TRBV10-3 to TRBJ1-5; no clear D. Germline CDR1 ENHRY, CDR2 SYGVKD. Trimming removed 2 bases at V and 1 base at J, with 6 bases between. CDR3 length equals 14 residues. As DNA, the CDR3 is TGTGCCATCAGTGAGGGTGGGAGCAATCAGCCCCAGCATTTT. This sequence encodes CAISEGGSNQPQHF.

This chain uses TRBV5-1 with TRBJ2-1; the match to TRBD2 covers 9 bases. Germline V gene sequence: CDR1 SGHRS, CDR2 YFSETQ. This CDR3 is built from 14 residues. After removal of 4 bases from V and 7 bases from J, the junction contained 6 bases not matched to a gene. The CDR3 is CASSRTSVWNEQFF. CDR3 coding DNA: TGCGCCAGCAGCCGGACTAGCGTATGGAATGAGCAGTTCTTC.

The chain recombines TRBV5-1 with TRBJ2-2, with no clear D. In germline, CDR1 is SGHRS, CDR2 YFSETQ. V shed 2 bases and J shed 7 bases, with 3 bases lying between them. The CDR3 has 11 residues. The DNA for the CDR3 is TGCGCCAGCAGCTTTAGCGGGGAGCTGTTTTTT. Translation: CASSFSGELFF.

The rearrangement links TRBV4-3 to TRBJ2-5; TRBD2 agrees at 10 bases. V trimming: 2 bases; J trimming: 5 bases; junction bases outside the gene matches: 2. CDR1 is LGHNA, CDR2 YSLEER, per germline. The CDR3 totals 14 residues. CDR3 in amino acids: CASSQSSGSETQYF. In DNA form, the CDR3 reads TGCGCCAGCAGCCAATCTAGCGGGAGTGAGACCCAGTACTTC.

This clone was seen a few times. The chain joins TRBV6-4 to TRBJ2-1; D gene uncertain. V lost 2 bases and J 0 bases, leaving 2 bases between the germline ends. The CDR3 contains 13 residues. CDR1 and CDR2 from the germline V gene are MRHNA and SNTAGT. CDR3 in amino acids: CASSDSSYNEQFF. The CDR3 DNA sequence: TGTGCCAGCAGTGACAGCTCCTACAATGAGCAGTTCTTC.